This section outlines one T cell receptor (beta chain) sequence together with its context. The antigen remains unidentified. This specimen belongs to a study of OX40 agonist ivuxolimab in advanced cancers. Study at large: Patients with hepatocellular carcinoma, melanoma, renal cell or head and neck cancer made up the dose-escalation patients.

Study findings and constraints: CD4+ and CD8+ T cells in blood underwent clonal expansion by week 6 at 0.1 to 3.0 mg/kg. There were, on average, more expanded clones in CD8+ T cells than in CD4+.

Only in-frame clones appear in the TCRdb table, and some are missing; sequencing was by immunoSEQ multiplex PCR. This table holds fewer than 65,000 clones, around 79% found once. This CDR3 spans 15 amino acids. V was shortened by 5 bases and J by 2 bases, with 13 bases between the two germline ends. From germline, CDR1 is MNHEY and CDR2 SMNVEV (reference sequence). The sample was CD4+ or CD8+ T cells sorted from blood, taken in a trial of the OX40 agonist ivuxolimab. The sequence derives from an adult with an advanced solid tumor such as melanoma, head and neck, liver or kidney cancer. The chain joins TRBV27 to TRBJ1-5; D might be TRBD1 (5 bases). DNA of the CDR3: TGTGCCAGCAGTCTCTCCCGGGGCGGCAATCAGCCCCAGCATTTT. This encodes CASSLSRGGNQPQHF.